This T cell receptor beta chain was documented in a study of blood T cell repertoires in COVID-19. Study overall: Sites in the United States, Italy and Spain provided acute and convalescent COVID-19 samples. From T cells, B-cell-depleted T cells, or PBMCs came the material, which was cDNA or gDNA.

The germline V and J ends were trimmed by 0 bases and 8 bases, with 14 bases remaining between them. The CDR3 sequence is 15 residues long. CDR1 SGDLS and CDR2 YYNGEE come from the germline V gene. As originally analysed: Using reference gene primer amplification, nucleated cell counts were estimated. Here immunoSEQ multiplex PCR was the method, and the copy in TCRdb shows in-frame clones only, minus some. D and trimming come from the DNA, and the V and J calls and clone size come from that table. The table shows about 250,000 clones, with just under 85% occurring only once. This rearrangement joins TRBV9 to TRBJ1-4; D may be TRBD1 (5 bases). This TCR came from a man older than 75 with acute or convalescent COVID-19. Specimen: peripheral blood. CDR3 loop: CASSVVQGAREKLFF. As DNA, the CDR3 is TGTGCCAGCAGCGTAGTTCAAGGGGCGAGGGAAAAACTGTTTTTT. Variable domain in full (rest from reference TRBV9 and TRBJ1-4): DSGVTQTPKHLITATGQRVTLRCSPRSGDLSVYWYQQSLDQGLQFLIQYYNGEERAKGNILERFSAQQFPDLHSELNLSSLELGDSALYFCASSVVQGAREKLFFGSGTQLSVL.